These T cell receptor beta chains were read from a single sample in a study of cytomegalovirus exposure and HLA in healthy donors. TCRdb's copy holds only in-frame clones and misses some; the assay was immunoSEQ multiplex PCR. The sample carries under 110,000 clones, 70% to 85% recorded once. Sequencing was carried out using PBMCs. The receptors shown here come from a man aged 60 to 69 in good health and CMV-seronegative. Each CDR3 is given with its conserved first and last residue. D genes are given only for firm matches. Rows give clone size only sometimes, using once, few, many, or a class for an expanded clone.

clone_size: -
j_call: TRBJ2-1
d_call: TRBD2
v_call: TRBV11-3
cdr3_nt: TGTGCCAGCAGCTTCACCGGACTAGCGGAAGATGAGCAGTTCTTC
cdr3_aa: CASSFTGLAEDEQFF

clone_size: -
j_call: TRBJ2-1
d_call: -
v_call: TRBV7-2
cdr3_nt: TGTGCCAGCAGCGACACTGCTAGCGATGAGCAGTTCTTC
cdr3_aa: CASSDTASDEQFF

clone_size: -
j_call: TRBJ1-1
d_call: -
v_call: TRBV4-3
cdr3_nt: TGCGCCAGCAGCCAAGAGCAGGGGAACACTGAAGCTTTCTTT
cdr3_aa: CASSQEQGNTEAFF

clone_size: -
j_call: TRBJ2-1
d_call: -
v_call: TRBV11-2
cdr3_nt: TGTGCCAGCAGCCCAGGCAGACGTTCCAATGAGCAGTTCTTC
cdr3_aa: CASSPGRRSNEQFF

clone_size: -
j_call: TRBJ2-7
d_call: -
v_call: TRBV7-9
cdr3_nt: TGTTCCAGCAGCTTAGGGGCATACGAGCAGTACTTC
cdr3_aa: CSSSLGAYEQYF

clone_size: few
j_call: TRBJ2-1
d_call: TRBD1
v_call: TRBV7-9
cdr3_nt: TGTGCCAGCAGCTTAGGACAGGGGGTTAGCTCCTACAATGAGCAGTTCTTC
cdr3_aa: CASSLGQGVSSYNEQFF

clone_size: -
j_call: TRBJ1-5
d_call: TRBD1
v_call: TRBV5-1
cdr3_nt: TGCGCCAGCAGACCGGGACAGGGGGAAAATCAGCCCCAGCATTTT
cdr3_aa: CASRPGQGENQPQHF

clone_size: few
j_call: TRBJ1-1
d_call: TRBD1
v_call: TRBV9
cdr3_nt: TGTGCCAGCAGCCCCCGCAGGGGGGGACAGGGGGTTACTGAAGCTTTCTTT
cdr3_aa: CASSPRRGGQGVTEAFF

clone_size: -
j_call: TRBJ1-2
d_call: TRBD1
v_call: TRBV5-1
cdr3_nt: TGCGCCAGCAGCCTGTCCCCGGACAGGCCGGCGGGCTACACCTTC
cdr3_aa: CASSLSPDRPAGYTF

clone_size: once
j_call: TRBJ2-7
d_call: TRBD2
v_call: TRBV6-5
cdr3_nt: TGTGCCAGCAGTTACAGACTAGCGGGAACCTACGAGCAGTACTTC
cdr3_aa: CASSYRLAGTYEQYF

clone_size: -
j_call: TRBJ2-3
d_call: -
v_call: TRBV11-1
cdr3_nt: TGTGCCAGCAGCCAGCAGGGTTTTAGATCTGCAGATACGCAGTATTTT
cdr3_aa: CASSQQGFRSADTQYF

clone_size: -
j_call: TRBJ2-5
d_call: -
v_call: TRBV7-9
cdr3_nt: TGTGCCAGCAGCTCCATACGGGGGACCCAGTACTTC
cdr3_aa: CASSSIRGTQYF